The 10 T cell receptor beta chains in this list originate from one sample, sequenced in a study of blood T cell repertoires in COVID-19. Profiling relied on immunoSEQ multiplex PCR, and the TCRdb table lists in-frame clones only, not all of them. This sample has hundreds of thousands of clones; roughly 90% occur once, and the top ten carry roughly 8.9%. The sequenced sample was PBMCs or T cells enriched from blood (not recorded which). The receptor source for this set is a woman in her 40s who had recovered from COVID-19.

This CDR3 reads CASSLAGQVTLFADEQYF. The CDR3 nucleotides read TGTGCCAGCAGCTTGGCTGGACAGGTAACCCTTTTTGCCGACGAGCAGTACTTC. The chain carries TRBV5-5 and TRBJ2-7; 7 positions agree with TRBD1. The CDR3 covers 18 residues. CDR1 and CDR2 (germline): SGHKS, YYEKEE (reference sequence). V was clipped by 0 bases and J by 5 bases; unmatched bases: 17. Supplemented by reference TRBV5-5 and TRBJ2-7, the full variable domain reads DAGVTQSPTHLIKTRGQQVTLRCSPISGHKSVSWYQQVLGQGPQFIFQYYEKEERGRGNFPDRFSARQFPNYSSELNVNALLLGDSALYLCASSLAGQVTLFADEQYFGPGTRLTVT.

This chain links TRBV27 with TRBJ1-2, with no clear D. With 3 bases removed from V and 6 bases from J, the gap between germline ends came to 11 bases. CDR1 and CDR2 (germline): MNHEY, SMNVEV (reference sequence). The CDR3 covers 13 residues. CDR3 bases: TGTGCCAGCAGTTTGCGGGGTATTAATGGCTACACCTTC. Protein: CASSLRGINGYTF.

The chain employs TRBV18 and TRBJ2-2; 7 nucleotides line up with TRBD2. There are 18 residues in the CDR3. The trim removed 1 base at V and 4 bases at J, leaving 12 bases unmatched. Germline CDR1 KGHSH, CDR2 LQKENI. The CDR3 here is CASSPRKAGLSGTGELFF. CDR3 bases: TGTGCCAGCTCACCACGGAAAGCGGGATTAAGCGGCACCGGGGAGCTGTTTTTT. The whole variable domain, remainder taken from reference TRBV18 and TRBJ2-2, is NAGVMQNPRHLVRRRGQEARLRCSPMKGHSHVYWYRQLPEEGLKFMVYLQKENIIDESGMPKERFSAEFPKEGPSILRIQQVVRGDSAAYFCASSPRKAGLSGTGELFFGEGSRLTVL.

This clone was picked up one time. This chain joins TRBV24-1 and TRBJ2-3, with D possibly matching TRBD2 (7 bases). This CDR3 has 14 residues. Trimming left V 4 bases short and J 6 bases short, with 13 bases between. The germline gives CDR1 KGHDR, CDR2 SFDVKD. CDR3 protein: CATSEGGTFDTQYF. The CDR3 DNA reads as TGTGCCACCAGTGAGGGGGGGACATTTGATACGCAGTATTTT.

The CDR3 nucleotides are TGTGCCAGTAGTATAGATCCAGGGGGCTCTTCACCCCTCCACTTT. Translated: CASSIDPGGSSPLHF. The chain employs TRBV19 and TRBJ1-6; 8 bases match TRBD1. The trim removed 0 bases at V and 9 bases at J, leaving 4 bases unmatched. The CDR3 covers 15 residues. Germline assignment: CDR1 LNHDA and CDR2 SQIVND (reference sequence).

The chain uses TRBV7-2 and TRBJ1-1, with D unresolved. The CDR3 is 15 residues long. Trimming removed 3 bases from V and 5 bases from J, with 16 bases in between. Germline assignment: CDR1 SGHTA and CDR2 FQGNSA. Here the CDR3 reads CASSLRENRGTEAFF. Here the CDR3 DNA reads TGTGCCAGCAGCTTGCGGGAAAATAGAGGAACTGAAGCTTTCTTT.

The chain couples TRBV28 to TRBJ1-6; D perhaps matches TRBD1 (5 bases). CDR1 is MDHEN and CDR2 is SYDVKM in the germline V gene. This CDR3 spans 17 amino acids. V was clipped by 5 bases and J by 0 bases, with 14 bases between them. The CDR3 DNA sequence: TGTGCCAGCAGTGCCTTGGGGGGTAGCTCCTATAATTCACCCCTCCACTTT. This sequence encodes CASSALGGSSYNSPLHF.

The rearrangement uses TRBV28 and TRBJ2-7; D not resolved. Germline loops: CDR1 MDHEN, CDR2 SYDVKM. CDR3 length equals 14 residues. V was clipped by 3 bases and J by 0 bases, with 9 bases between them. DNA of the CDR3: TGTGCCAGCAGTTTTTCTGTCCTCTCCTACGAGCAGTACTTC. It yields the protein CASSFSVLSYEQYF.

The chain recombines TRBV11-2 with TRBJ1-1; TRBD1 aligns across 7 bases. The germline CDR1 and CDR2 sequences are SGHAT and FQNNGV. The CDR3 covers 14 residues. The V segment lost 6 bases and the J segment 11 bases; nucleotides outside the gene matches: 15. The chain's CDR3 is CASRLDRSSLRAFF. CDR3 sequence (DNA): TGTGCCAGCAGATTGGACAGGTCATCCCTGAGGGCTTTCTTT.

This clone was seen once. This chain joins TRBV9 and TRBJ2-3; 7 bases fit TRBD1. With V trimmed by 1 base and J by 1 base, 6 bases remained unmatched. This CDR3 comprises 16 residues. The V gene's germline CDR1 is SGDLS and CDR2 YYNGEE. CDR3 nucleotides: TGTGCCAGCAGCGTAAGGCCCGGGACAGGCACAGATACGCAGTATTTT. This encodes CASSVRPGTGTDTQYF.